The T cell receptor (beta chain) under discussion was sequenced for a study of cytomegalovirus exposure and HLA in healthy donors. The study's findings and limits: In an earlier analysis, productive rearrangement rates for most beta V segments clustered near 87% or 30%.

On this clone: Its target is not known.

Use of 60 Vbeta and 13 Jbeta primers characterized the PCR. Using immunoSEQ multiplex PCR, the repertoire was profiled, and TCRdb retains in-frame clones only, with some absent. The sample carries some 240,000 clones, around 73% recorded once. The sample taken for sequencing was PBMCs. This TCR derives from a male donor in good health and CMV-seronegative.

The CDR3 loop is CASSSLASGNEQFF. CDR3 nucleotides: TGTGCCAGCTCGTCCCTGGCATCCGGGAATGAGCAGTTCTTC. This chain joins TRBV18 and TRBJ2-1; D unclear. CDR1 and CDR2 from the germline V gene are KGHSH and LQKENI. The CDR3 has 14 residues. Deletions cut 6 bases from V and 7 bases from J, with 16 bases between.